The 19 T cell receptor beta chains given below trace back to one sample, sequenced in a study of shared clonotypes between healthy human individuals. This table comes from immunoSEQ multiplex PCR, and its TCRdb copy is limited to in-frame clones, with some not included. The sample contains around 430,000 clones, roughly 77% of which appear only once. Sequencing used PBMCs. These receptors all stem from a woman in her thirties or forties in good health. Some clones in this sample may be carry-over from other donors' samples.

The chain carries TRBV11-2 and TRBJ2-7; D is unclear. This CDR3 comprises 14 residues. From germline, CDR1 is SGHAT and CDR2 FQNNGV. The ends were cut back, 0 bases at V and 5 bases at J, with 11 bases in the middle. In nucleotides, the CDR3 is TGTGCCAGCAGCTTAGAAGGGTTAGCCAACGAGCAGTACTTC. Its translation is CASSLEGLANEQYF.

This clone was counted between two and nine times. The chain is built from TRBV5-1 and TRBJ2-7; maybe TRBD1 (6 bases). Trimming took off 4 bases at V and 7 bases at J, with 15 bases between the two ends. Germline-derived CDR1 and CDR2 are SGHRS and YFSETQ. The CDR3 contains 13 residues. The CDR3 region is CASSLRFQGEQYF. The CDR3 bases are TGCGCCAGCAGCCTCCGGTTCCAGGGGGAGCAGTACTTC.

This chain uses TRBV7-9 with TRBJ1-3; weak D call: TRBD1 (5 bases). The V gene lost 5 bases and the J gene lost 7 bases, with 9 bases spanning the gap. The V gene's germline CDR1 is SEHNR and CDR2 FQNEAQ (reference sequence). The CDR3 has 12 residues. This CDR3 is CASSPPGNTIYF. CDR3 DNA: TGTGCCAGCAGCCCACCAGGGAACACCATATATTTT.

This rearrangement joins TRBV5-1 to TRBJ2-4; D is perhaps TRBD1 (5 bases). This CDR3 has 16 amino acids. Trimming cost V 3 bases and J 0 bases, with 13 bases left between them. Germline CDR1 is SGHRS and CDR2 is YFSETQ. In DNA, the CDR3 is TGCGCCAGCAGCTGGACAACAAGGGGAGCCAAAAACATTCAGTACTTC. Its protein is CASSWTTRGAKNIQYF.

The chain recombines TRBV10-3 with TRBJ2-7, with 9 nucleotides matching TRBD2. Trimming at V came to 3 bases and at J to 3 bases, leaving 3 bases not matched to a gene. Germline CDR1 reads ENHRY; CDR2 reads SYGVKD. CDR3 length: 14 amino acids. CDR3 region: CAISEEAGGYEQYF. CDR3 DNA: TGTGCCATCAGTGAAGAAGCGGGAGGCTACGAGCAGTACTTC.

CDR3 sequence reads: CASSFRFQGSGNTIYF. As DNA, the CDR3 is TGTGCCAGCAGCTTCCGGTTTCAGGGCTCTGGAAACACCATATATTTT. The chain uses TRBV5-6 and TRBJ1-3; tentative D call: TRBD1 (5 bases). The CDR3 covers 16 residues. Deletions cut 2 bases from V and 0 bases from J, with 12 bases between. CDR1 is SGHDT, CDR2 YYEEEE, per germline.

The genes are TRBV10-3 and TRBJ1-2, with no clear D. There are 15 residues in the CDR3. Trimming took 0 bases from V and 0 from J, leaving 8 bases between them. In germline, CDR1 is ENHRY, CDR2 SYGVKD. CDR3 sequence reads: CAISESDKANYGYTF. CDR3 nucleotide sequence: TGTGCCATCAGTGAGTCTGACAAAGCTAACTATGGCTACACCTTC.

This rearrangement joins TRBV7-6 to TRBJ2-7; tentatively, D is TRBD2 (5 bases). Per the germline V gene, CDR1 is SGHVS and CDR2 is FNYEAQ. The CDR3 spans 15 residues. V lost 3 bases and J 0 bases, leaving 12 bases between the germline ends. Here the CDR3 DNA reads TGTGCCAGCAGCTTCTACGACGGGAACTCCTACGAGCAGTACTTC. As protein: CASSFYDGNSYEQYF.

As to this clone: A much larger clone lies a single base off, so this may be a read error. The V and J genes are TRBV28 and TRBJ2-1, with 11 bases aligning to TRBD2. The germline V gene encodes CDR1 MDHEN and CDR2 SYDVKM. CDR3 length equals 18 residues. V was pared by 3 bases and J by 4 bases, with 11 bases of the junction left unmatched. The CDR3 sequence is CASSLTGSGGVGYNEQFF. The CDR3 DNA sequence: TGTGCCAGCAGTTTGACGGGTAGCGGGGGGGTCGGTTACAATGAGCAGTTCTTC.

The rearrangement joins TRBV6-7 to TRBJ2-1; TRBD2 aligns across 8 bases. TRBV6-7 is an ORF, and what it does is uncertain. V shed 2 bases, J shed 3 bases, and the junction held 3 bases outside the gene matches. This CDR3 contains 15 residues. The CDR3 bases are TGTGCCAGCAGTTACCCCGGGACTAGCTACAATGAGCAGTTCTTC. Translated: CASSYPGTSYNEQFF.

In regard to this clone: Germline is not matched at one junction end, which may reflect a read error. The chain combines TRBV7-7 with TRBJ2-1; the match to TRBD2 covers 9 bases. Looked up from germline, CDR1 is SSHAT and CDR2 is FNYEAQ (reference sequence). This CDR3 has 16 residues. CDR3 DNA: TGTGCTAGCAGCTTAGCGGCGGGAGGGCCGGGGAATGAGCAGTTCTTC. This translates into CASSLAAGGPGNEQFF.

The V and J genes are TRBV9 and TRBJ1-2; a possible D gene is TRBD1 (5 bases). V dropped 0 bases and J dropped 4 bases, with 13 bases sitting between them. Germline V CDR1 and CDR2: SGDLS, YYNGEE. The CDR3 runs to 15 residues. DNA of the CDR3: TGTGCCAGCAGCGTAGGGAACCAGGGCGGCTATGGCTACACCTTC. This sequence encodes CASSVGNQGGYGYTF.

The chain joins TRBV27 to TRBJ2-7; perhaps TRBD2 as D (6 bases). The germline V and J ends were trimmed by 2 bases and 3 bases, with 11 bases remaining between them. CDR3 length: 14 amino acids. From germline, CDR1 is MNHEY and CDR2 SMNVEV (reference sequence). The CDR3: CASSLGGRGYEQYF. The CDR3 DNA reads TGTGCCAGCAGTTTAGGGGGGAGAGGCTACGAGCAGTACTTC.

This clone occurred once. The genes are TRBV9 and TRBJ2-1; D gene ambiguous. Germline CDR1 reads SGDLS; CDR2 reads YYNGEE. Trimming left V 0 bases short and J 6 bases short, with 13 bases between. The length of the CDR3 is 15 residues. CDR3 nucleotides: TGTGCCAGCAGCGTAGGAAGCGTTGGATCCAATGAGCAGTTCTTC. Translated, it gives CASSVGSVGSNEQFF.

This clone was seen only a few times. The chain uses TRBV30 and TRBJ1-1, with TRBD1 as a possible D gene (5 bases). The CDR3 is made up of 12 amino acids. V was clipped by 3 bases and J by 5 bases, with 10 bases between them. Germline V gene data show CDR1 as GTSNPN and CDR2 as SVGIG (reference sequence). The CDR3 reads CAWRAGWTEAFF. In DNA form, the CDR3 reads TGTGCCTGGAGAGCAGGGTGGACTGAAGCTTTCTTT.

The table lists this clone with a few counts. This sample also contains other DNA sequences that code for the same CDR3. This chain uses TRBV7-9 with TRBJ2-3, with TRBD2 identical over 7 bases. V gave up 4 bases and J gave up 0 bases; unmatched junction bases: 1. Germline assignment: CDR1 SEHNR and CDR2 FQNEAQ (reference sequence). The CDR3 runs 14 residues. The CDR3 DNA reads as TGTGCCAGCAGCTCTAGCGGTAGCACAGATACGCAGTATTTT. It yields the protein CASSSSGSTDTQYF.

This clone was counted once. The CDR3 DNA follows: TGTGCCAGCTCACCGTTCGATCCGGGAGATACGCAGTATTTT. It codes for CASSPFDPGDTQYF. This chain links TRBV18 with TRBJ2-3; D call uncertain. The V gene's germline CDR1 is KGHSH and CDR2 LQKENI. This CDR3 contains 14 residues. V lost 3 bases and J 5 bases, leaving 12 bases between the germline ends.

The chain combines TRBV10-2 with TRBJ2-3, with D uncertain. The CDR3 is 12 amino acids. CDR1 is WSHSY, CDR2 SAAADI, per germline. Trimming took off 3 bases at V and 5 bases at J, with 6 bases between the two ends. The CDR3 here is CASSDRVDTQYF. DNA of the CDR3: TGCGCCAGCAGTGACCGGGTAGATACGCAGTATTTT.

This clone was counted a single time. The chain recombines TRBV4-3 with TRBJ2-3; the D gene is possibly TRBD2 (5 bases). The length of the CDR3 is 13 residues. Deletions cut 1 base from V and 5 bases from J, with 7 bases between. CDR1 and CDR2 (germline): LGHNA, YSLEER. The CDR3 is CASSQGAGDTQYF. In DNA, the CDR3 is TGCGCCAGCAGCCAAGGGGCGGGAGATACGCAGTATTTT.